This T cell receptor beta chain was obtained from a study of human T cells and chemical hapten exposure. The wider study: Affected patients, primarily female, had alopecia areata, totalis or universalis.

This clonotype appeared many times. The antigen is undetermined. Time point of the sample: patch test 1, 2 weeks after DPC sensitization. This sample's treatment: therapeutic diphenylcyclopropenone sensitization with weekly scalp DPC. Alopecia patients deemed DPC-suitable, aged 18 to 70, excluding pregnancy. One entry per CDR3 protein results from TCRdb running MiXCR on the RACE reads. This sample yields under 200,000 distinct CDR3 sequences, of which more than 12% are seen a single time; about 1.7% belongs to the top ten. Study-level points and caveats: TCRs whose frequency exceeded 1 in 1000 remained the same following DPC sensitization.

V gave up 0 bases and J gave up 1 base, with 9 bases separating them. The length of the CDR3 is 15 residues. CDR1 ENHRY and CDR2 SYGVKD come from the germline V gene. The V call is TRBV10-3, the J call TRBJ1-2; tentative D call: TRBD1 (6 bases). The receptor comes from a woman younger than 45 with alopecia areata. Some clones in this sample may be carry-over from other donors' samples. Specimen: whole blood, collected in connection with sensitization to the hapten diphenylcyclopropenone (DPC). The CDR3 sequence is CAISESTDSNYGYTF. The CDR3 nucleotides are TGTGCCATCAGTGAGTCGACGGACAGTAACTATGGCTACACCTTC.